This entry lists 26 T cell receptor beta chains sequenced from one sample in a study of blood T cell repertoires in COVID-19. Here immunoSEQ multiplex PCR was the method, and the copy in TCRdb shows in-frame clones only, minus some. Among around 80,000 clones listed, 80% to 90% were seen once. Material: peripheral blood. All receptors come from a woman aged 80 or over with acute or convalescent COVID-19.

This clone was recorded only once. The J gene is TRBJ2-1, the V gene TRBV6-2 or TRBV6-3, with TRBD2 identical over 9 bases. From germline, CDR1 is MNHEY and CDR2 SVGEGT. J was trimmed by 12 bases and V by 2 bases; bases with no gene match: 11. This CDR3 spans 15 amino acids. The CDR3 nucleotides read TGTGCCAGCAGTTACCCCCTAGCGGGGCCCGAGGGGCAGTTCTTC. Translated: CASSYPLAGPEGQFF.

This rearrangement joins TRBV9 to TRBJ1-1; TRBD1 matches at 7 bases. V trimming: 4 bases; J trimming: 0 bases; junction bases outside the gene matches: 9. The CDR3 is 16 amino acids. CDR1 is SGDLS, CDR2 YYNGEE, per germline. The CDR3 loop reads CASSPKDRPMNTEAFF. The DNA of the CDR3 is TGTGCCAGCAGCCCAAAGGACAGGCCCATGAACACTGAAGCTTTCTTT.

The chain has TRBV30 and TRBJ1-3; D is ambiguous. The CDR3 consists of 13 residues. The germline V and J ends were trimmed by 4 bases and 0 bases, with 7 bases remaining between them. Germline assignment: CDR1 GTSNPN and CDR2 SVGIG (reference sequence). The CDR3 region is CAWTVFSGNTIYF. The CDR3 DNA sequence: TGTGCCTGGACGGTGTTCTCTGGAAACACCATATATTTT.

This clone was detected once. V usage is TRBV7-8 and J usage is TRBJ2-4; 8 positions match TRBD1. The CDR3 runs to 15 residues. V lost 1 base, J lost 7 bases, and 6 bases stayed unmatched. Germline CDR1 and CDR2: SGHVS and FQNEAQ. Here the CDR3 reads CASSLGGQERNIQYF. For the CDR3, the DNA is TGTGCCAGCAGCTTAGGGGGACAGGAACGGAACATTCAGTACTTC.

CDR3: CASSLSGNGQPQHF. CDR3 coding DNA: TGTGCCAGCAGCTTATCAGGGAATGGTCAGCCCCAGCATTTT. J is TRBJ1-5 and V is TRBV7-9; D perhaps matches TRBD1 (5 bases). The CDR3 consists of 14 residues. Germline-derived CDR1 and CDR2 are SEHNR and FQNEAQ (reference sequence). Trimming pared 2 bases from V and 6 bases from J, leaving 11 bases between.

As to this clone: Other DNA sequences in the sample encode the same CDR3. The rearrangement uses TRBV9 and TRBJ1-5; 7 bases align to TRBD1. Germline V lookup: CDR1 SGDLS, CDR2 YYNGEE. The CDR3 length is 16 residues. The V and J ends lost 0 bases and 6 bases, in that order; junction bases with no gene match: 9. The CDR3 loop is CASSVGRDSGSQPQHF. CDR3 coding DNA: TGTGCCAGCAGCGTAGGGCGGGACAGTGGTAGTCAGCCCCAGCATTTT.

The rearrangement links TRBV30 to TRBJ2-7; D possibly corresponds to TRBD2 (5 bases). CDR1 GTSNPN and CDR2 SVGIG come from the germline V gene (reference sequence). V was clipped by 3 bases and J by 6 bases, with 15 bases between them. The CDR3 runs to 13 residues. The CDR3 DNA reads TGTGCCTGGAGGTATAGGGCGGGTGGCGAGCAGTACTTC. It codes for CAWRYRAGGEQYF.

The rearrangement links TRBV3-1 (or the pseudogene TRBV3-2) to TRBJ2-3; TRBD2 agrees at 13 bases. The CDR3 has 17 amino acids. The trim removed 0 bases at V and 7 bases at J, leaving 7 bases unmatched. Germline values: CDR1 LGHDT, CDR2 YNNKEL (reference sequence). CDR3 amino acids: CASSQDRTSGGGNTQYF. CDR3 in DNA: TGTGCCAGCAGCCAAGATCGCACTAGCGGGGGGGGGAATACGCAGTATTTT.

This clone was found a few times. For the CDR3, the DNA is TGTGCCAGCAGCCCCCAGACAGGCACAGGACCCGAGCAGTACTTC. Translating it yields CASSPQTGTGPEQYF. This chain joins TRBV7-2 and TRBJ2-7, with D possibly being TRBD1 (6 bases). The germline V gene encodes CDR1 SGHTA and CDR2 FQGNSA. The CDR3 is 15 residues long. V lost 5 bases and J lost 6, with 20 bases in between.

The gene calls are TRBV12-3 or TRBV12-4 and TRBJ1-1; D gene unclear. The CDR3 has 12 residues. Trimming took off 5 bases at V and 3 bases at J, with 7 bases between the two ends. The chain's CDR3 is CASSRGYTEAFF. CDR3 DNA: TGTGCCAGCAGTCGAGGGTACACTGAAGCTTTCTTT.

The CDR3: CASSFGTGPVADTQYF. The CDR3 DNA reads TGTGCCAGCAGCTTCGGGACAGGGCCTGTGGCCGATACGCAGTATTTT. The chain couples TRBV7-3 to TRBJ2-3; 9 bases match TRBD1. The CDR3 loop spans 16 amino acids. Losses at the gene ends were 3 bases for V and 6 bases for J; bases not matched to a gene: 10. The germline V gene encodes CDR1 SGHTA and CDR2 FQGTGA.

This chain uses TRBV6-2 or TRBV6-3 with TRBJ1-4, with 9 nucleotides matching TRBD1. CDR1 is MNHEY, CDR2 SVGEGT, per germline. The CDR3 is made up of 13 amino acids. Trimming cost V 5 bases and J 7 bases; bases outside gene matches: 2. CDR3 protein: CASSATGGEKLFF. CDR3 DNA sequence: TGTGCCAGCAGTGCGACAGGGGGTGAAAAACTGTTTTTT.

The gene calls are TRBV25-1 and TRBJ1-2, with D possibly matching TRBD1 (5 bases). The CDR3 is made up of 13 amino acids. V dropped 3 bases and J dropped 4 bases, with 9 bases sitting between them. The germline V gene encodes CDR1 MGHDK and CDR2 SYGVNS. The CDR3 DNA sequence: TGTGCCAGCAGTGATGGGCAGGGCTATGGCTACACCTTC. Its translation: CASSDGQGYGYTF.

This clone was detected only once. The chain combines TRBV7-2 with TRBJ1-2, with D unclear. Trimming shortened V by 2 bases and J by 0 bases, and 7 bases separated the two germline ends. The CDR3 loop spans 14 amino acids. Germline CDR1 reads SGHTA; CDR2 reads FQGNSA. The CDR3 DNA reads TGTGCCAGCAGCTTATCAGAAGCTAACTATGGCTACACCTTC. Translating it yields CASSLSEANYGYTF.

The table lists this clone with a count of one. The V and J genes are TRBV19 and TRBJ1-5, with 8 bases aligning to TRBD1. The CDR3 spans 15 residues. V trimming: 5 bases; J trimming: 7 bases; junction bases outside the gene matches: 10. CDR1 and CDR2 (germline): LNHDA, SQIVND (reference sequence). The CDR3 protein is CASSPPTGESQPQHF. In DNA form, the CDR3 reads TGTGCCAGTAGTCCCCCGACAGGGGAAAGCCAGCCCCAGCATTTT.

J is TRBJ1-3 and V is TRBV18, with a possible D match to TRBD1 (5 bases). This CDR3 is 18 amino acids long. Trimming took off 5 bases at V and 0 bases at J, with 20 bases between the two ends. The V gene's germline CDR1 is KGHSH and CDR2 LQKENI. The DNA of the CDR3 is TGTGCCAGCTCAACGGGCATTGTAGGGGCCGTCTCTGGAAACACCATATATTTT. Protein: CASSTGIVGAVSGNTIYF.

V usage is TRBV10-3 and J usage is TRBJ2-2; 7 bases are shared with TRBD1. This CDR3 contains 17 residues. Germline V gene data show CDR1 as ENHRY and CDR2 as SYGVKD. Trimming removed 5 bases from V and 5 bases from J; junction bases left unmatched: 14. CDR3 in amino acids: CAISTLQGPGWTGELFF. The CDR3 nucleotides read TGTGCCATCAGTACCCTACAGGGGCCTGGGTGGACCGGGGAGCTGTTTTTT.

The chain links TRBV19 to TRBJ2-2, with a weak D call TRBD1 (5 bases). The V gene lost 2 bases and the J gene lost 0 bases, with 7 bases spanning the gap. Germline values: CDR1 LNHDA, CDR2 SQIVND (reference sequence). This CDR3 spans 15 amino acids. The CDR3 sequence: CASSIRGANTGELFF. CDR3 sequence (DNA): TGTGCCAGTAGTATAAGGGGCGCGAACACCGGGGAGCTGTTTTTT.

The CDR3 sequence is CASSSSAGARRCSFF. The CDR3 DNA reads as TGTGCCAGCAGCTCCTCGGCAGGGGCCCGGCGCTGCTCATTCTTT. V and J are TRBV21-1 and TRBJ1-1; the DNA was not compared with TRBD1, the D call given in the table. TRBV21-1 is deemed a pseudogene. CDR3 length: 15 residues.

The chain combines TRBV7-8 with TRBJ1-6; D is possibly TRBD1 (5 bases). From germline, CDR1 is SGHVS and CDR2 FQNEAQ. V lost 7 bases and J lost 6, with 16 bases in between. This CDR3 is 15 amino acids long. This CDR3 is CASTGGDGLNSPLHF. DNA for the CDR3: TGTGCCAGCACAGGCGGGGACGGACTTAATTCACCCCTCCACTTT. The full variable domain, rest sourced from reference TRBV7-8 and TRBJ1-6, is GAGVSQSPRYKVAKRGQDVALRCDPISGHVSLFWYQQALGQGPEFLTYFQNEAQLDKSGLPSDRFFAERPEGSVSTLKIQRTQQEDSAVYLCASTGGDGLNSPLHFGNGTRLTVT.

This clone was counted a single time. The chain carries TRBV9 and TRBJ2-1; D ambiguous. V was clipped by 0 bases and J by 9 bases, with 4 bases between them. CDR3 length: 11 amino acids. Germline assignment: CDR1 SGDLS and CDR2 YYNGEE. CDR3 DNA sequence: TGTGCCAGCAGCGTAGGAGGTGAGCAGTTCTTC. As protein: CASSVGGEQFF.

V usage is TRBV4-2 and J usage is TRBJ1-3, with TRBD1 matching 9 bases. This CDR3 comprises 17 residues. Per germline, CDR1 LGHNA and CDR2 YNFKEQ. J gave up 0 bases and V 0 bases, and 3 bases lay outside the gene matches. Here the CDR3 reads CASSQDLGQGSGNTIYF. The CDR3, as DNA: TGTGCCAGCAGCCAAGATCTGGGACAGGGCTCTGGAAACACCATATATTTT.

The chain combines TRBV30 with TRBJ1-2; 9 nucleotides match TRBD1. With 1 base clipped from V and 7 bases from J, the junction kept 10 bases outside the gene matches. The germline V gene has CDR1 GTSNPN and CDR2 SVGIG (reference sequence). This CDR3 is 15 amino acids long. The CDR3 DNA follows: TGTGCCTGGAGTGCATATGGGGACAGGGCATTTGGCTACACCTTC. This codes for CAWSAYGDRAFGYTF.

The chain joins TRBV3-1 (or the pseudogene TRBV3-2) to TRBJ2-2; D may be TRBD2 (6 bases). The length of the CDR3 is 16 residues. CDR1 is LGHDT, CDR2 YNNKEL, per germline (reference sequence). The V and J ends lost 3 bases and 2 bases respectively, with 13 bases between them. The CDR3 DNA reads TGTGCCAGCAGCCAGGGGGTAGCGGCTAACACCGGGGAGCTGTTTTTT. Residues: CASSQGVAANTGELFF.

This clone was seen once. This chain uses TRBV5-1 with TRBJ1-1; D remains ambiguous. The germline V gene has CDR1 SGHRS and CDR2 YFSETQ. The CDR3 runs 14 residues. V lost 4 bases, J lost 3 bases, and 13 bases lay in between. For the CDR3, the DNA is TGCGCCAGCAGCATCGCGGGCTACTACACTGAAGCTTTCTTT. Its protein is CASSIAGYYTEAFF. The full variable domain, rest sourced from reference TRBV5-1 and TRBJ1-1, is KAGVTQTPRYLIKTRGQQVTLSCSPISGHRSVSWYQQTPGQGLQFLFEYFSETQRNKGNFPGRFSGRQFSNSRSEMNVSTLELGDSALYLCASSIAGYYTEAFFGQGTRLTVV.

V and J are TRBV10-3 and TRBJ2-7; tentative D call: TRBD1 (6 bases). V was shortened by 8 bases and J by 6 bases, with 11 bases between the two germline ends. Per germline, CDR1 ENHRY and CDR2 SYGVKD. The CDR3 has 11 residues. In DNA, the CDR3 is TGTGCCATCGCAGGGGCAGGCGAGCAGTACTTC. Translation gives CAIAGAGEQYF.